A selection of T cell receptor beta chains follows, all from one sample in a study of CD8+ T cells in alopecia areata. Produced via immunoSEQ multiplex PCR; TCRdb's table is partial and in-frame only. The profile shows 110,000 to 150,000 clones, less than 70% of them singletons. Sequencing was performed on CD8+ T cells sorted from blood, taken at week 4, from a patient treated with tofacitinib. These receptors were obtained from a human donor with alopecia areata. The CDR3 runs from the conserved cysteine through the conserved F or W. D genes are given only for firm matches. Clone size is stated in some rows and not others, as once, few, many or a class when expanded.

-	-	TRBV5-6	14	TRBJ1-1	CASSASTGNTEAFF	TGTGCCAGCAGCGCCTCGACAGGGAACACTGAAGCTTTCTTT
-	-	TRBV27	14	TRBJ2-1	CASSLTTYYNEQFF	TGTGCCAGCAGTTTAACGACTTATTACAATGAGCAGTTCTTC
-	-	TRBV20-1	11	TRBJ1-2	CSALQGSGYTF	TGCAGTGCTTTACAGGGTTCTGGCTACACCTTC
TRBD1	-	TRBV29-1	13	TRBJ2-1	CSGVTGGYNEQFF	TGCAGCGGGGTGACAGGGGGATACAATGAGCAGTTCTTC
TRBD1	-	TRBV5-6	14	TRBJ2-7	CASSTRDRVHEQYF	TGTGCCAGCAGCACCCGGGACAGGGTCCACGAGCAGTACTTC
-	-	TRBV4-3	17	TRBJ2-1	CASSQGLETPRWNEQFF	TGCGCCAGCAGCCAAGGACTTGAGACCCCCCGGTGGAATGAGCAGTTCTTC
-	-	TRBV15	16	TRBJ1-2	CATSRGGTEDNYGYTF	TGTGCCACCAGCAGAGGGGGGACGGAAGATAACTATGGCTACACCTTC
-	-	TRBV30	13	TRBJ2-7	CAWVAGLGYEQYF	TGTGCCTGGGTTGCAGGTTTGGGGTACGAGCAGTACTTC
TRBD2	-	TRBV10-3	16	TRBJ2-1	CAISNRTSGGYNEQFF	TGTGCCATCAGTAATCGGACTAGCGGGGGTTACAATGAGCAGTTCTTC
-	once	TRBV11-2	11	TRBJ2-5	CASSLWETQYF	TGTGCCAGCAGCTTGTGGGAGACCCAGTACTTC
TRBD2	-	TRBV7-9	16	TRBJ2-3	CASSLGVGLAIDTQYF	TGTGCCAGCAGCTTAGGGGTGGGACTAGCGATAGATACGCAGTATTTT
-	-	TRBV29-1	17	TRBJ2-3	CSVLVSGLVRGTDTQYF	TGCAGCGTTCTCGTCTCGGGACTCGTCCGAGGCACAGATACGCAGTATTTT
-	-	TRBV30	13	TRBJ1-1	CAWSAQNYWEAFF	TGTGCCTGGAGTGCTCAAAATTATTGGGAAGCTTTCTTT
-	few	TRBV29-1	11	TRBJ2-5	CSGGFRETQYF	TGCAGCGGAGGATTCCGAGAGACCCAGTACTTC
-	few	TRBV19	13	TRBJ1-5	CASSGTENQPQHF	TGTGCCAGTAGTGGTACAGAGAATCAGCCCCAGCATTTT
-	few	TRBV10-3	11	TRBJ1-1	CAISEWNEAFF	TGTGCCATCAGTGAGTGGAATGAAGCTTTCTTT
-	-	TRBV30	13	TRBJ1-1	CAWSGDVGTEAFF	TGTGCCTGGAGTGGAGACGTGGGTACTGAAGCTTTCTTT
-	-	TRBV13	15	TRBJ2-5	CASSLARAALETQYF	TGTGCCAGCAGCTTAGCCAGGGCAGCTCTGGAGACCCAGTACTTC
TRBD1	-	TRBV27	15	TRBJ2-5	CASSPDRERRETQYF	TGTGCCAGCAGCCCCGACAGGGAGCGGCGGGAGACCCAGTACTTC
TRBD2	-	TRBV7-8	16	TRBJ2-3	CASSLFASGGADTQYF	TGTGCCAGCAGCTTATTCGCTAGCGGGGGGGCAGATACGCAGTATTTT
-	-	TRBV29-1	11	TRBJ1-1	CSAEDQGRAFF	TGCAGCGCCGAAGACCAGGGTCGGGCTTTCTTT
TRBD1	-	TRBV5-1	15	TRBJ1-2	CASSLRTGGMEGYTF	TGCGCCAGCAGCCTGAGGACAGGGGGCATGGAAGGCTACACCTTC
-	-	TRBV15	15	TRBJ1-2	CATSRGREPGYGYTF	TGTGCCACCAGCAGAGGTAGAGAGCCGGGGTACGGCTACACCTTC
TRBD2	-	TRBV2	15	TRBJ2-3	CASIRTSGGTDTQYF	TGTGCCAGCATAAGGACTAGCGGGGGCACAGATACGCAGTATTTT
-	few	TRBV29-1	10	TRBJ1-1	CSVWITEAFF	TGCAGCGTTTGGATTACTGAAGCTTTCTTT
TRBD1	-	TRBV10-3	14	TRBJ2-7	CAIRSGQASYEQYF	TGTGCCATCAGATCTGGACAGGCCTCCTACGAGCAGTACTTC
TRBD1	-	TRBV27	13	TRBJ2-1	CASSPDRVNEQFF	TGTGCCAGCAGCCCCGACAGGGTCAATGAGCAGTTCTTC
-	-	TRBV30	15	TRBJ1-2	CAWSVSGPRNYGYTF	TGTGCCTGGAGTGTATCCGGCCCACGCAACTATGGCTACACCTTC
-	-	TRBV6-6	11	TRBJ2-7	CASSSGGEQYF	TGTGCCAGCAGCTCTGGCGGGGAGCAGTACTTC
-	few	TRBV5-6	14	TRBJ1-2	CASSSGQSNYGYTF	TGTGCCAGCAGCTCGGGACAATCTAACTATGGCTACACCTTC
TRBD1	-	TRBV10-3	14	TRBJ2-5	CAIRNDRVQETQYF	TGTGCCATCAGAAACGACAGGGTCCAAGAGACCCAGTACTTC
-	large	TRBV4-3	14	TRBJ2-1	CASSQRSGYNEQFF	TGCGCCAGCAGCCAAAGATCGGGTTACAATGAGCAGTTCTTC
-	few	TRBV12-5	15	TRBJ2-3	CASGFKDPSTDTQYF	TGTGCTAGTGGTTTTAAGGACCCTAGCACAGATACGCAGTATTTT
TRBD2	-	TRBV9	17	TRBJ2-5	CASSVGTSGGPEETQYF	TGTGCCAGCAGCGTAGGTACTAGCGGGGGGCCGGAAGAGACCCAGTACTTC
TRBD1	few	TRBV29-1	14	TRBJ1-2	CSALMRGRGYGYTF	TGCAGCGCGTTGATGAGGGGGCGCGGCTATGGCTACACCTTC
TRBD2	-	TRBV7-2	16	TRBJ2-3	CASSLVAGGYTDTQYF	TGTGCCAGCAGCTTAGTAGCGGGGGGCTACACAGATACGCAGTATTTT
TRBD2	-	TRBV10-3	16	TRBJ2-2	CAINRLAGENTGELFF	TGTGCCATCAACCGACTAGCGGGGGAAAACACCGGGGAGCTGTTTTTT
-	-	TRBV7-2	14	TRBJ1-5	CASSPGIWGQPQHF	TGTGCCAGCAGCCCAGGGATTTGGGGTCAGCCCCAGCATTTT
TRBD1	many	TRBV5-5	16	TRBJ2-7	CASSLGQGTAFYEQYF	TGTGCCAGCAGCTTGGGACAGGGGACCGCCTTCTACGAGCAGTACTTC
-	-	TRBV9	13	TRBJ1-4	CASNSATNEKLFF	TGTGCCAGCAATAGTGCAACTAATGAAAAACTGTTTTTT
-	-	TRBV5-4	16	TRBJ2-3	CASSLATGGAADTQYF	TGTGCCAGCAGCTTGGCCACAGGCGGGGCCGCAGATACGCAGTATTTT
-	-	TRBV29-1	13	TRBJ2-2	CSVEKGDTGELFF	TGCAGCGTTGAAAAGGGGGACACCGGGGAGCTGTTTTTT
-	-	TRBV5-4	15	TRBJ2-1	CASSLVGFGGNEQFF	TGTGCCAGCAGCTTGGTGGGTTTCGGGGGCAATGAGCAGTTCTTC
TRBD1	-	TRBV2	16	TRBJ1-4	CASRKIPGQGTEKLFF	TGTGCCAGCAGAAAAATTCCGGGACAGGGGACTGAAAAACTGTTTTTT
-	few	TRBV29-1	16	TRBJ1-2	CSVEDQVAGAPYGYTF	TGCAGCGTTGAAGATCAGGTGGCAGGGGCGCCCTATGGCTACACCTTC
-	-	TRBV4-3	16	TRBJ2-5	CASSQDGKAAQETQYF	TGCGCCAGCAGCCAAGACGGAAAGGCTGCGCAAGAGACCCAGTACTTC
-	-	TRBV27	15	TRBJ2-3	CASSYNQGITDTQYF	TGTGCCAGCAGTTACAACCAGGGTATAACAGATACGCAGTATTTT
-	few	TRBV5-6	12	TRBJ1-5	CASSLRDQPQHF	TGTGCCAGCAGCTTGCGTGATCAGCCCCAGCATTTT
-	-	TRBV29-1	12	TRBJ2-7	CSVGEQAYEQYF	TGCAGCGTTGGGGAACAGGCCTACGAGCAGTACTTC
-	-	TRBV7-8	16	TRBJ1-5	CASTPKDGWVGQPQHF	TGTGCCAGCACCCCGAAGGACGGTTGGGTAGGTCAGCCCCAGCATTTT
-	-	TRBV29-1	14	TRBJ2-3	CSVERTGGADTQYF	TGCAGCGTTGAGAGGACAGGCGGGGCAGATACGCAGTATTTT
-	-	TRBV7-8	14	TRBJ2-7	CASSFLRESYEQYF	TGTGCCAGCAGTTTCCTTCGAGAGTCCTACGAGCAGTACTTC
-	-	TRBV30	12	TRBJ1-2	CAWSVLGDGYTF	TGTGCCTGGAGTGTACTTGGGGATGGCTACACCTTC
TRBD2	once	TRBV13	15	TRBJ2-3	CASSLAAGGPHTQYF	TGTGCCAGCAGCTTAGCTGCGGGGGGGCCGCATACGCAGTATTTT
-	-	TRBV29-1	11	TRBJ2-7	CSVLAAHEQYF	TGCAGCGTTTTGGCCGCGCACGAGCAGTACTTC